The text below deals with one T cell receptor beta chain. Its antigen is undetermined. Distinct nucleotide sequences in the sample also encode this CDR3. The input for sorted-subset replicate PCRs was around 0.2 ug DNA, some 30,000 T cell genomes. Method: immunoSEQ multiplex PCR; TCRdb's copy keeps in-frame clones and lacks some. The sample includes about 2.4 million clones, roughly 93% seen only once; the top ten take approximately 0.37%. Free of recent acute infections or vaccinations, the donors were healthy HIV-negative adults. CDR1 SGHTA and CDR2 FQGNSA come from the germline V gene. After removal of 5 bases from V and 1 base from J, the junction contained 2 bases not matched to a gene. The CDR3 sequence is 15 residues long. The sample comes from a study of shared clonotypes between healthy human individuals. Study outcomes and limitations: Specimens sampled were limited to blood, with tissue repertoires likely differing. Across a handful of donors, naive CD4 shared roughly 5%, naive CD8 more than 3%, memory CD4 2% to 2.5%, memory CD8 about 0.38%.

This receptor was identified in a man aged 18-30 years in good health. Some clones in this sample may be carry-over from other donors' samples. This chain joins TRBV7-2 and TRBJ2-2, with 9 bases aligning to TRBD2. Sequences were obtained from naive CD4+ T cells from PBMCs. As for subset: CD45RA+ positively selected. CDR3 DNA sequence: TGTGCCAGCAGCCTGACTAGCGGGAACACCGGGGAGCTGTTTTTT. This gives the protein CASSLTSGNTGELFF.